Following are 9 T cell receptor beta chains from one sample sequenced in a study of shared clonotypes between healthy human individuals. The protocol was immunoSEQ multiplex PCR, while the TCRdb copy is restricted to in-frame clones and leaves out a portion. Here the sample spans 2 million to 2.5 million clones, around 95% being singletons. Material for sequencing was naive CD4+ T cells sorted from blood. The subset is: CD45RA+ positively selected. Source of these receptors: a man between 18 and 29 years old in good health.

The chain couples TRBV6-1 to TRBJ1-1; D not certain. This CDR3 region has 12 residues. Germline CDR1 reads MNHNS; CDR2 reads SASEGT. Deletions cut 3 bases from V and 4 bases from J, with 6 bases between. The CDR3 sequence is CASSDMSTEAFF. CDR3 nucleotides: TGTGCCAGCAGTGATATGAGCACTGAAGCTTTCTTT.

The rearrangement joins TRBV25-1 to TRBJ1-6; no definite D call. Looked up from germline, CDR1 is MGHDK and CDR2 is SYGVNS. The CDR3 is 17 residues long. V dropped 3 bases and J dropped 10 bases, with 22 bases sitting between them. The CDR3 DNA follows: TGTGCCAGCAGTGATCCCCGAGGAGGGTCCCTTTACTCACCCCTCCACTTT. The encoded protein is CASSDPRGGSLYSPLHF.

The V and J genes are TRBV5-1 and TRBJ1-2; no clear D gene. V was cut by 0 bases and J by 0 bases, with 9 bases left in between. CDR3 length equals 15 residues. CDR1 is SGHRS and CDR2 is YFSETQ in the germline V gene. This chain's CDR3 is CASSLVDGANYGYTF. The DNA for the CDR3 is TGCGCCAGCAGCTTGGTGGACGGGGCTAACTATGGCTACACCTTC.

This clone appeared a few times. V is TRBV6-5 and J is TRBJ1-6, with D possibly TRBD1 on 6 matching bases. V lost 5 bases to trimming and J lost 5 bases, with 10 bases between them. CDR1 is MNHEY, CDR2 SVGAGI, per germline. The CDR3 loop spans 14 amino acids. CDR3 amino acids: CASSDGQHNSPLHF. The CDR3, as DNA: TGTGCCAGCAGTGACGGACAGCATAATTCACCCCTCCACTTT.

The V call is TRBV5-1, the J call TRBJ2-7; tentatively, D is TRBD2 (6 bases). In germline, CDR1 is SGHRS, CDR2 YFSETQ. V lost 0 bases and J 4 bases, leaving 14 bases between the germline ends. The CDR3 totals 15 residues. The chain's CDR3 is CASSLALVGGYEQYF. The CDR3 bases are TGCGCCAGCAGCTTGGCCTTAGTGGGGGGTTACGAGCAGTACTTC.

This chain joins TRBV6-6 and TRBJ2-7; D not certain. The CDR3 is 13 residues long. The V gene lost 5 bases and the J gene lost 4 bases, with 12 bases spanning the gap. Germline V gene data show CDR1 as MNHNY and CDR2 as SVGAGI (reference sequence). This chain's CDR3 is CASSEYSRYEQYF. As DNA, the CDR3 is TGTGCCAGCAGTGAGTACTCTAGGTACGAGCAGTACTTC.

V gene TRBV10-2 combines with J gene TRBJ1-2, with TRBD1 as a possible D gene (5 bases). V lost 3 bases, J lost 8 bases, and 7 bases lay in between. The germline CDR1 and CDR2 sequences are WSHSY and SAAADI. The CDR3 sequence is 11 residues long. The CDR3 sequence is CASSDRVGYTF. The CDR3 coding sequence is TGCGCCAGCAGTGACAGGGTAGGCTACACCTTC.

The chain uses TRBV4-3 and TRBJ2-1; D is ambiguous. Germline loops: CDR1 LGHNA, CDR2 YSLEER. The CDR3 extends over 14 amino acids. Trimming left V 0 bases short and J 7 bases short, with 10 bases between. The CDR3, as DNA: TGCGCCAGCAGCCAAGATAAAAGAAGAAATGAGCAGTTCTTC. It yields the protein CASSQDKRRNEQFF.

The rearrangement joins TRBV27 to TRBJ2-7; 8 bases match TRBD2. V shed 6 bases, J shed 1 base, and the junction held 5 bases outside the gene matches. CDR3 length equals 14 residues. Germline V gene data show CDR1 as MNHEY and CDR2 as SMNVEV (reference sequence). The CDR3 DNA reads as TGTGCCAGCAGGCGCGGCGGGGGGTCCTACGAGCAGTACTTC. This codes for CASRRGGGSYEQYF.